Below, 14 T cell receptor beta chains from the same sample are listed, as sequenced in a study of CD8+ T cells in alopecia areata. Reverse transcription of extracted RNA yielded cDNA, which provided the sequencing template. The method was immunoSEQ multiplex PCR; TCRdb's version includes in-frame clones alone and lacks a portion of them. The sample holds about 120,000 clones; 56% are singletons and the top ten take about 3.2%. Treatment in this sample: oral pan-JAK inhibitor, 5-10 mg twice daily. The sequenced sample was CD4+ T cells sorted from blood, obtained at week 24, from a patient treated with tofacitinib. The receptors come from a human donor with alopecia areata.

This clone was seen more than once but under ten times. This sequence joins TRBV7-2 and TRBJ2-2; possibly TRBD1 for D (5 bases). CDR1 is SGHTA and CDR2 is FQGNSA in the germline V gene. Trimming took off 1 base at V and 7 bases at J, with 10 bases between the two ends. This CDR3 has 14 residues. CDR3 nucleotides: TGTGCCAGCAGCTTAGGTGCTGGACACGGGGAGCTGTTTTTT. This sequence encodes CASSLGAGHGELFF.

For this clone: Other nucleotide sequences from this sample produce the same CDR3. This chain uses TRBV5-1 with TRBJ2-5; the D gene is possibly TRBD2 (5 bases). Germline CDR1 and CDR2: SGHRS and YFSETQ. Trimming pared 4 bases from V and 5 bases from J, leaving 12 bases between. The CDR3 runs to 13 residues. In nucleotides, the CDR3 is TGCGCCAGCAGCCTAGGCGGAGGCGAGACCCAGTACTTC. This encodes CASSLGGGETQYF.

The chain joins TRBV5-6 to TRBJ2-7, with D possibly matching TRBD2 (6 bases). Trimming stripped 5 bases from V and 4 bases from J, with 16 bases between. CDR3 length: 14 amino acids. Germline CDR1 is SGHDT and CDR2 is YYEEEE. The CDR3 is CASSRPGLIYEQYF. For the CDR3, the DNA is TGTGCCAGCAGTCGTCCGGGACTGATATACGAGCAGTACTTC.

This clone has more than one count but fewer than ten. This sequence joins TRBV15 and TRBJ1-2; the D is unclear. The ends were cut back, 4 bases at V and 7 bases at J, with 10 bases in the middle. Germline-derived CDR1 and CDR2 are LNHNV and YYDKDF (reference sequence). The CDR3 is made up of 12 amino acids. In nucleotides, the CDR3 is TGTGCCACCAGCAAGGACGGAGGTGGCTACACCTTC. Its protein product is CATSKDGGGYTF.

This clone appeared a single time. The CDR3 DNA sequence: TGCGCCAGCAGCTCTAGCGATGGGGAGACCCAGTACTTC. Protein product: CASSSSDGETQYF. V gene TRBV5-1 combines with J gene TRBJ2-5; a weak D match, TRBD2 (6 bases). The CDR3 is 13 residues long. Germline CDR1 SGHRS, CDR2 YFSETQ. Trimming removed 3 bases at V and 5 bases at J, with 11 bases between.

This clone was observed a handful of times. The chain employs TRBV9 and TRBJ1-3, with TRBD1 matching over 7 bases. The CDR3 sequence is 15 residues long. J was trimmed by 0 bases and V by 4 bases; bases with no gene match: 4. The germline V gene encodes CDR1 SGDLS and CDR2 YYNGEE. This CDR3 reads CASSIQGNSGNTIYF. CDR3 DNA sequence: TGTGCCAGCAGCATACAGGGGAACTCTGGAAACACCATATATTTT.

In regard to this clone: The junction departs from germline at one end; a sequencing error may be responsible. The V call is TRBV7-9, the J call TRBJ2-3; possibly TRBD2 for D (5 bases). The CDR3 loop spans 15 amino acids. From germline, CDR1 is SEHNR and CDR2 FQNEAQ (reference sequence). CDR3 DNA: TGTGCTAGCAGCGCAGGTCCGCTAGCAACAGATACGCAGTATTTT. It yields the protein CASSAGPLATDTQYF.

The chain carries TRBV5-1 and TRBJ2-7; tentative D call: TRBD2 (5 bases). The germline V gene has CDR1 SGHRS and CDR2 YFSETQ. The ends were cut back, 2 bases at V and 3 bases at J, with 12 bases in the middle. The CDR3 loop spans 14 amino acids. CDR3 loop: CASSLGNSGYEQYF. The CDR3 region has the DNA TGCGCCAGCAGCTTAGGTAACAGCGGCTACGAGCAGTACTTC.

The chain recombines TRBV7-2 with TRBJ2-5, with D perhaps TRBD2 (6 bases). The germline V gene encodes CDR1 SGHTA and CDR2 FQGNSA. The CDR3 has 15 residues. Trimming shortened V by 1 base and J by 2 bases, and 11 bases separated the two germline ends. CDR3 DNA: TGTGCCAGCAGCTTAGGAGGGCGGGGACAAGAGACCCAGTACTTC. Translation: CASSLGGRGQETQYF.

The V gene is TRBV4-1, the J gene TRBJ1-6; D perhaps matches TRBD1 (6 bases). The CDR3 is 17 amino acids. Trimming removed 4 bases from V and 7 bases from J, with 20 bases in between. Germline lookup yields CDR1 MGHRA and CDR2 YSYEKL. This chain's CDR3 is CASSRLGRDISNSPLHF. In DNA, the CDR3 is TGCGCCAGCAGCCGCTTGGGCCGGGACATAAGCAATTCACCCCTCCACTTT.

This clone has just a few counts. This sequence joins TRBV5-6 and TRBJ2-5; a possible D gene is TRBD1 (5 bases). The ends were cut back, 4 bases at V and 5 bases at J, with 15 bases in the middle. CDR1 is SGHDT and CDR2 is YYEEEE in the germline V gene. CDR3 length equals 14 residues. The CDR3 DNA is TGTGCCAGCAGCATATATCAGGGTTTGGAGACCCAGTACTTC. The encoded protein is CASSIYQGLETQYF.

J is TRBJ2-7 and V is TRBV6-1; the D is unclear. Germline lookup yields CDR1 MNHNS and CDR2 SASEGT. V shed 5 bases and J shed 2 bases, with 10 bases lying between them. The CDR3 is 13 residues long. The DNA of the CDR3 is TGTGCCAGCAGTACCTCAGTGACCTACGAGCAGTACTTC. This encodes CASSTSVTYEQYF.

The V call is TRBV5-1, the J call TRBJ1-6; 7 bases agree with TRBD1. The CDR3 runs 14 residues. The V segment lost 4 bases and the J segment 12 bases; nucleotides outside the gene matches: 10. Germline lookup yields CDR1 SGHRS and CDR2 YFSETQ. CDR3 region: CASSETGTARPLHF. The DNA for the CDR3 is TGCGCCAGCAGCGAGACCGGGACAGCGAGACCCCTCCACTTT.

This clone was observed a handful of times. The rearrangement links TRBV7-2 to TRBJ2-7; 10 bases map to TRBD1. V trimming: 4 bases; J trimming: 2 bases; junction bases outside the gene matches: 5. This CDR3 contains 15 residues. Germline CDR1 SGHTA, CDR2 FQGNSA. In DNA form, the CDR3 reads TGTGCCAGCAGCTCCCCGGGACAGGGGCCCTACGAGCAGTACTTC. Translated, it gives CASSSPGQGPYEQYF. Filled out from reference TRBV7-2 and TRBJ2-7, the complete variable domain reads GAGVSQSPSNKVTEKGKDVELRCDPISGHTALYWYRQSLGQGLEFLIYFQGNSAPDKSGLPSDRFSAERTGGSVSTLTIQRTQQEDSAVYLCASSSPGQGPYEQYFGPGTRLTVT.